This TCR beta chain was retrieved from a study of cytomegalovirus exposure and HLA in healthy donors. Study at large: Within an early data release were 65 million to 90 million unique TCRs drawn from HLA-typed donors.

A multiplex PCR was run with 60 Vbeta primers and 13 Jbeta primers. Profiled with immunoSEQ multiplex PCR; TCRdb holds only in-frame clones, not every one. The sample records about 100,000 clones, 73% being singletons. The CDR3 covers 17 residues. Germline assignment: CDR1 LGHNA and CDR2 YSLEER. With 0 bases clipped from V and 5 bases from J, the junction kept 5 bases outside the gene matches. Source material: PBMCs. This receptor was identified in a man aged 35 to 55 in good health and CMV-seronegative. The chain carries TRBV4-3 and TRBJ2-2, with TRBD2 matching over 11 bases. CDR3: CASSQETSGVVTGELFF. The CDR3 DNA sequence: TGCGCCAGCAGCCAAGAGACTAGCGGGGTCGTGACCGGGGAGCTGTTTTTT.